These T cell receptor beta chains were read from a single sample in a study of CD8 T cells in Susac syndrome. Via MiXCR, TCRdb re-called the immunoSEQ multiplex PCR reads, giving one row per CDR3 protein. The sample has 150,000 to 160,000 distinct CDR3 sequences, around 96% seen once; the top ten hold about 0.16%. Sample: CD4+ T cells from PBMCs. All receptors derive from a human donor with Susac syndrome. Each CDR3 is given with its conserved first and last residue. D genes are given only for firm matches. Some rows have no size entry. The others give once, few or many, or a class for an expanded clone.

D | size | J | V | CDR3 | DNA
. | . | TRBJ2-3 | TRBV5-4 | CASSSPGADTQYF | TGTGCCAGCAGTTCCCCGGGAGCAGATACGCAGTATTTT
. | . | TRBJ2-5 | TRBV5-8 | CASSDPTDPTETQYF | TGTGCCAGCAGCGATCCGACAGACCCTACGGAGACCCAGTACTTC
. | . | TRBJ2-2 | TRBV12-3/TRBV12-4 | CASSQRQITGELFF | TGTGCCAGCAGTCAAAGACAGATAACCGGGGAGCTGTTTTTT
. | . | TRBJ1-6 | TRBV2 | CASRADNPYSPLHF | TGTGCCAGCAGAGCGGACAACCCCTATTCACCCCTCCACTTT
. | few | TRBJ2-3 | TRBV20-1 | CSASGGSTDTQYF | TGCAGTGCTAGCGGGGGAAGCACAGATACGCAGTATTTT
TRBD2 | . | TRBJ2-5 | TRBV20-1 | CSAGRTSGGARETQYF | TGCAGTGCTGGTCGGACTAGCGGGGGGGCGCGGGAGACCCAGTACTTC
. | . | TRBJ2-5 | TRBV7-9 | CASSPTRQETQYF | TGTGCCAGCAGTCCTACTAGACAAGAGACCCAGTACTTC
. | . | TRBJ1-2 | TRBV6-2/TRBV6-3 | CASRDPGQLYGYTF | TGTGCCAGCAGGGATCCCGGACAGTTATATGGCTACACCTTC
. | . | TRBJ1-2 | TRBV4-2 | CASSQDPVQTFDGYTF | TGTGCCAGCAGCCAAGACCCGGTACAGACCTTCGATGGCTACACCTTC
. | . | TRBJ2-4 | TRBV19 | CASSHTLLAKNIQYF | TGTGCCAGTAGTCACACCCTCCTAGCCAAAAACATTCAGTACTTC
TRBD1 | . | TRBJ2-7 | TRBV12-3/TRBV12-4 | CASSLGPAGTGIYEQYF | TGTGCCAGCAGTTTAGGTCCAGCCGGGACAGGGATCTACGAGCAGTACTTC
. | . | TRBJ2-7 | TRBV7-2 | CASSRAGDVYEQYF | TGTGCCAGCAGTCGGGCAGGGGATGTGTACGAGCAGTACTTC
. | once | TRBJ1-6 | TRBV5-1 | CASSLEGPISGSPLHF | TGCGCCAGCAGCTTGGAGGGACCGATCTCCGGGTCACCCCTCCACTTT
. | . | TRBJ2-4 | TRBV28 | CASSNQGRENIQYF | TGTGCCAGCAGTAACCAGGGTAGGGAAAACATTCAGTACTTC
TRBD1 | . | TRBJ1-2 | TRBV6-1 | CASLSGGTGSGYTF | TGTGCCAGCCTCAGTGGAGGGACAGGGTCCGGCTACACCTTC
. | . | TRBJ2-7 | TRBV20-1 | CSASDGTYEQYF | TGCAGTGCTAGTGACGGTACCTACGAGCAGTACTTC
TRBD1 | . | TRBJ2-7 | TRBV7-9 | CASRPGQGAYEQYF | TGTGCCAGCAGGCCCGGACAGGGGGCCTACGAGCAGTACTTC
. | . | TRBJ2-3 | TRBV27 | CASSLSPGFSTDTQYF | TGTGCCAGCAGTTTATCCCCGGGGTTTAGCACAGATACGCAGTATTTT
TRBD2 | . | TRBJ2-7 | TRBV23-1 | CASSLEAGDHSYEQYF | TGCGCCAGCAGTCTCGAAGCGGGGGATCACTCCTACGAGCAGTACTTC
. | . | TRBJ1-6 | TRBV25-1 | CASSETYNSPLHF | TGTGCCAGCAGTGAGACGTATAATTCACCCCTCCACTTT
TRBD1 | . | TRBJ1-2 | TRBV6-5 | CASRAGGPYGYTF | TGTGCCAGCAGGGCAGGGGGCCCTTATGGCTACACCTTC
TRBD1 | once | TRBJ1-5 | TRBV2 | CASSYQGAHQPQHF | TGTGCCAGCAGTTATCAGGGGGCTCATCAGCCCCAGCATTTT
. | . | TRBJ2-1 | TRBV24-1 | CATGSPYNEQFF | TGTGCCACCGGGAGCCCCTACAATGAGCAGTTCTTC
TRBD1 | . | TRBJ2-2 | TRBV11-3 | CASSPRPGGTTGELFF | TGTGCCAGCAGCCCCAGGCCAGGGGGAACCACCGGGGAGCTGTTTTTT
. | once | TRBJ2-5 | TRBV29-1 | CSVPPRQAHQETQYF | TGCAGCGTTCCCCCTCGACAGGCCCATCAAGAGACCCAGTACTTC
. | once | TRBJ2-7 | TRBV27 | CASSTMGPLYEQYF | TGTGCCAGCAGTACCATGGGACCGCTCTACGAGCAGTACTTC
. | once | TRBJ1-4 | TRBV5-1 | CASSLVLGTNEKLFF | TGCGCCAGCAGCTTGGTTTTGGGGACTAATGAAAAACTGTTTTTT
. | . | TRBJ1-2 | TRBV12-5 | CASGLMDRSYGYTF | TGTGCTAGTGGTTTGATGGACAGAAGCTATGGCTACACCTTC
. | . | TRBJ1-6 | TRBV2 | CASSEVVASPLHF | TGTGCCAGCAGTGAAGTAGTAGCTTCACCCCTCCACTTT
. | . | TRBJ2-4 | TRBV12-3/TRBV12-4 | CASSPSVKNIQYF | TGTGCCAGCAGCCCTTCCGTAAAAAACATTCAGTACTTC
. | . | TRBJ1-5 | TRBV5-1 | CASSLKPSNQPQHF | TGCGCCAGCAGCTTGAAGCCTAGCAATCAGCCCCAGCATTTT
. | . | TRBJ1-2 | TRBV15 | CATSGRPNYGYTF | TGTGCCACCAGCGGCAGGCCTAACTATGGCTACACCTTC
TRBD1 | . | TRBJ1-5 | TRBV20-1 | CSAQQGAGNQPQHF | TGCAGTGCGCAACAGGGGGCTGGCAATCAGCCCCAGCATTTT
. | . | TRBJ1-1 | TRBV14 | CASSIRASNTEAFF | TGTGCCAGCAGCATCCGGGCCTCGAACACTGAAGCTTTCTTT
. | . | TRBJ1-1 | TRBV20-1 | CSAGPLNTEAFF | TGCAGTGCCGGACCTCTGAACACTGAAGCTTTCTTT
. | . | TRBJ1-4 | TRBV29-1 | CSVVGGRSEKLFF | TGCAGCGTTGTAGGTGGGCGGAGTGAAAAACTGTTTTTT
. | . | TRBJ2-5 | TRBV7-8 | CASSLGHIQETQYF | TGTGCCAGCAGCTTAGGGCACATCCAAGAGACCCAGTACTTC
. | . | TRBJ1-2 | TRBV20-1 | CSIPIQKGPNYGYTF | TGCAGCATCCCTATCCAAAAGGGGCCTAACTATGGCTACACCTTC
TRBD1 | . | TRBJ2-7 | TRBV5-4 | CASRGTGGYEQYF | TGTGCCAGCAGGGGGACAGGGGGTTACGAGCAGTACTTC
. | . | TRBJ2-1 | TRBV9 | CASSVTGHSSYNEQFF | TGTGCCAGCAGCGTTACAGGTCACAGCTCCTACAATGAGCAGTTCTTC
. | . | TRBJ2-5 | TRBV12-3/TRBV12-4 | CASSQAGYGETQYF | TGTGCCAGCAGTCAGGCGGGGTATGGGGAGACCCAGTACTTC
. | . | TRBJ1-2 | TRBV6-6 | CASDPPETSLYGYTF | TGTGCCAGCGACCCCCCCGAGACATCCCTGTATGGCTACACCTTC
TRBD1 | . | TRBJ1-2 | TRBV28 | CASRRRGTNYGYTF | TGTGCCAGCAGACGCAGGGGGACTAACTATGGCTACACCTTC
. | . | TRBJ2-1 | TRBV29-1 | CSVDKGAYNEQFF | TGCAGCGTGGACAAGGGGGCCTACAATGAGCAGTTCTTC
TRBD2 | . | TRBJ2-5 | TRBV3-1 | CASSQGLLAGMETQYF | TGTGCCAGCAGCCAAGGTCTGCTAGCGGGGATGGAGACCCAGTACTTC